Listed here is a single T cell receptor (beta chain). Trimming left V 0 bases short and J 2 bases short, with 8 bases between. The V gene's germline CDR1 is SGDLS and CDR2 YYNGEE. This CDR3 comprises 14 residues. Produced via immunoSEQ multiplex PCR; TCRdb's table is partial and in-frame only. The sample has roughly 140,000 clones; over 75% are singletons. The source of the sample is a study of blood T cell repertoires in COVID-19. Sequenced: peripheral blood. The rearrangement links TRBV9 to TRBJ1-1, with unresolved D. This TCR was sampled from a woman aged 45-65 years with acute or convalescent COVID-19. This CDR3 reads CASSVDVRNTEAFF. In DNA form, the CDR3 reads TGTGCCAGCAGCGTAGACGTCAGAAACACTGAAGCTTTCTTT.